These T cell receptor beta chains were read from a single sample in a study of blood T cell repertoires in COVID-19. Method: immunoSEQ multiplex PCR; TCRdb's copy keeps in-frame clones and lacks some. This sample carries 210,000 or so clones, 75% to 85% of them seen once, and the ten largest clones take around 1.3%. The material sequenced was peripheral blood. These receptors originate from a woman aged 30 to 39 with COVID-19, enrolled during active disease. The CDR3 runs from the conserved cysteine through the conserved F or W. D genes are given only for firm matches. A row's size may be missing; if present it is once, few, many or a size class.

clone size,V gene,D gene,J gene,CDR3 DNA,CDR3 protein
.,TRBV28,.,TRBJ2-2,TGTGCCAGTACGGGACATTTGAACACCGGGGAGCTGTTTTTT,CASTGHLNTGELFF
.,TRBV6-2/TRBV6-3,.,TRBJ2-2,TGTGCCAGCAGTCAGGGTTTTCCCGGGGAGCTGTTTTTT,CASSQGFPGELFF
.,TRBV28,TRBD1,TRBJ2-7,TGTGCCAGCAGTTCTCCAGACAGGGTGGAGTACTTC,CASSSPDRVEYF
.,TRBV25-1,.,TRBJ2-7,TGTGCCAGCAGTGAACCAGGGGATCGTACCTACGAGCAGTACTTC,CASSEPGDRTYEQYF
.,TRBV12-5,.,TRBJ1-2,TGTGCTAGTGGTTTGGTACGGGGGAACTATGGCTACACCTTC,CASGLVRGNYGYTF
.,TRBV18,.,TRBJ2-7,TGTGCCAGCAGCCTCTCCAGGGGCGGTGGGCAGTACTTC,CASSLSRGGGQYF
.,TRBV7-8,.,TRBJ1-5,TGTGCCAGCAGCCCGACCGGGGGGGGCGGGGCAGGGGTAGGCAATCAGCCCCAGCATTTT,CASSPTGGGGAGVGNQPQHF
.,TRBV6-5,.,TRBJ1-1,TGTGCCAGCGTGGAGGAATTGAACACTGAAGCTTTCTTT,CASVEELNTEAFF
.,TRBV7-8,.,TRBJ1-3,TGTGCCAGCAGCCCTAGCCGGGCCCAACAGCACACCATATATTTT,CASSPSRAQQHTIYF
.,TRBV5-1,.,TRBJ2-3,TGCGCCAGCAGCTTTCAGGCTGTCCCAGATACGCAGTATTTT,CASSFQAVPDTQYF
.,TRBV6-6,TRBD1,TRBJ1-5,TGTGCCAGCAGTCCTCGGACAGGGGGCCTACTCGATAGCAATCAGCCCCAGCATTTT,CASSPRTGGLLDSNQPQHF
.,TRBV2,TRBD2,TRBJ2-3,TGTGCCAGCAGTCACACTAGCGCCTCAAGCACAGATACGCAGTATTTT,CASSHTSASSTDTQYF
.,TRBV27,.,TRBJ2-3,TGTGCCAGCAGTTTTGGAGGGGTAGAGACAGATACGCAGTATTTT,CASSFGGVETDTQYF
.,TRBV10-3,TRBD1,TRBJ1-5,TGTGCCATCAGTGAGTCAGGGACAGGGGGCGATCAGCCCCAGCATTTT,CAISESGTGGDQPQHF
once,TRBV28,.,TRBJ1-5,TGTGCCAGCAGTTTACAGGGTCCGAGCAATCAGCCCCAGCATTTT,CASSLQGPSNQPQHF
.,TRBV7-3,.,TRBJ2-1,TGTGCCAGCAGCCTAATCCCAGAAAACAATGAGCAGTTCTTC,CASSLIPENNEQFF
.,TRBV18,.,TRBJ1-1,TGTGCCAGCTCACAGGGGATGAACACTGAAGCTTTCTTT,CASSQGMNTEAFF
.,TRBV6-6,TRBD1,TRBJ2-1,TGTGCCAGCAGTTACTCGGGACAGTACAATGAGCAGTTCTTC,CASSYSGQYNEQFF
.,TRBV10-3,.,TRBJ2-5,TGTGCCATCAGTGATCCGGACTTACAAGAGACCCAGTACTTC,CAISDPDLQETQYF
.,TRBV12-3/TRBV12-4,.,TRBJ2-3,TGTGCCAGCAGTGGAGCAACAGATACGCAGTATTTT,CASSGATDTQYF
.,TRBV5-4,.,TRBJ2-7,TGTGCCAGCAGCTTCCCAGGGACCTACGAGCAGTACTTC,CASSFPGTYEQYF
.,TRBV4-2,.,TRBJ2-7,TGTGCCAGCAGCCAAGAATGGGCTAGCGAGAGCTCCTACGAGCAGTACTTC,CASSQEWASESSYEQYF
.,TRBV2,.,TRBJ1-4,TGTGCCAGCACTTACCGGGATTCCCGAGAAAAACTGTTTTTT,CASTYRDSREKLFF
.,TRBV7-6,.,TRBJ2-7,TGTGCCAGCAGCTTACCCCCAGGGGAGGGCCATCGCGAGCAGTACTTC,CASSLPPGEGHREQYF
few,TRBV19,.,TRBJ2-7,TGTGCCAGTAGTTACCAGGGGCTCCTACCCTACGAGCAGTACTTC,CASSYQGLLPYEQYF
.,TRBV29-1,TRBD1,TRBJ1-2,TGCAGCGTTGCCTACAGGGGACTTAACTATGGCTACACCTTC,CSVAYRGLNYGYTF
.,TRBV9,.,TRBJ2-1,TGTGCCAGCAGCTCCAGCAGGAACAATGAGCAGTTCTTC,CASSSSRNNEQFF
.,TRBV27,.,TRBJ1-1,TGTGCCAGCAGTTTAAAGGGGGACACTGAAGCTTTCTTT,CASSLKGDTEAFF
.,TRBV2,TRBD2,TRBJ2-1,TGTGCCAGCAGTGAGGGGACTAGCCGGTTCTTC,CASSEGTSRFF
.,TRBV10-3,TRBD1,TRBJ2-7,TGTGCCATCAAGGGACAGGACTCCTACGAGCAGTACTTC,CAIKGQDSYEQYF
.,TRBV18,TRBD2,TRBJ2-2,TGTGCCAGCTCACTAGCGGGAGAAGGAGCCGGGGAGCTGTTTTTT,CASSLAGEGAGELFF
.,TRBV15,.,TRBJ1-5,TGTGCCACCAGCAGAGATGTGGGGGGAGGTCAGCCCCAGCATTTT,CATSRDVGGGQPQHF
.,TRBV5-1,TRBD1,TRBJ1-2,TGCGCCAGCAGGATACCGGGACAGGGTAACTATGGCTACACCTTC,CASRIPGQGNYGYTF
.,TRBV16,.,TRBJ1-1,TGTGCCAGCAGCCTCACAGAGTATGGTGAAGCTTTCTTT,CASSLTEYGEAFF
.,TRBV5-1,.,TRBJ2-2,TGCGCCAGCAGCCTCGACCGGACATTAGGCGGGGAGCTGTTTTTT,CASSLDRTLGGELFF
.,TRBV19,TRBD2,TRBJ2-1,TGTGCCAGTAGTATCGGGGCGGGAGGGAGCTCCTACAATGAGCAGTTCTTC,CASSIGAGGSSYNEQFF
.,TRBV10-3,TRBD1,TRBJ1-1,TGTGCCATCAAAAGGCAGGGGGCAGTCGAAGCTTTCTTT,CAIKRQGAVEAFF
.,TRBV19,TRBD2,TRBJ2-1,TGTGCCAGTATGCCTAGCGGGAGCACTGAGCAGTTCTTC,CASMPSGSTEQFF
few,TRBV2,.,TRBJ1-5,TGTGCCAGCGGACCCCAGGGGCTTAATCAGCCCCAGCATTTT,CASGPQGLNQPQHF
once,TRBV9,.,TRBJ1-5,TGTGCCAGCAGCGTAAGCGGTAGCAATCAGCCCCAGCATTTT,CASSVSGSNQPQHF